Each of the 21 T cell receptor beta chains below was sequenced from the same sample in a study of shared clonotypes between healthy human individuals. It was CD45RO-negative cells, positively selected for CCR7, that made up naive CD8 cells, with terminally differentiated effector memory CD45RA+ cells excluded. Sequencing used immunoSEQ multiplex PCR; TCRdb keeps in-frame clones, though not all of them. The sample includes some 1,900,000 clones, about 95% of them seen just once. Sequenced: naive CD8+ T cells sorted from blood. These receptors were collected from a man aged 18 to 35 in good health.

V and J are TRBV7-8 and TRBJ2-2; D is possibly TRBD1 (6 bases). V lost 3 bases to trimming and J lost 4 bases, with 12 bases between them. The CDR3 is made up of 15 amino acids. The germline gives CDR1 SGHVS, CDR2 FQNEAQ. CDR3 region: CASSLGAAGTGELFF. CDR3 DNA: TGTGCCAGCAGCTTGGGGGCAGCTGGCACCGGGGAGCTGTTTTTT. Full variable domain (remainder filled in from reference TRBV7-8 and TRBJ2-2): GAGVSQSPRYKVAKRGQDVALRCDPISGHVSLFWYQQALGQGPEFLTYFQNEAQLDKSGLPSDRFFAERPEGSVSTLKIQRTQQEDSAVYLCASSLGAAGTGELFFGEGSRLTVL.

The chain employs TRBV7-9 and TRBJ2-2; TRBD1 matches 7 bases. Germline CDR1 is SEHNR and CDR2 is FQNEAQ (reference sequence). The length of the CDR3 is 15 residues. V trimming: 5 bases; J trimming: 4 bases; junction bases outside the gene matches: 7. CDR3 in amino acids: CASSAGQVGTGELFF. CDR3 in DNA: TGTGCCAGCAGCGCTGGACAGGTGGGCACCGGGGAGCTGTTTTTT.

Regarding this clone: The identical CDR3 is also encoded by other nucleotide sequences in the sample. The chain recombines TRBV11-2 with TRBJ1-2; D not resolved. Germline V CDR1 and CDR2: SGHAT, FQNNGV. Trimming stripped 1 base from V and 4 bases from J, with 7 bases between. The CDR3 is 13 amino acids. CDR3 coding DNA: TGTGCCAGCAGCTTAGGACCGGGCTATGGCTACACCTTC. It codes for CASSLGPGYGYTF.

The rearrangement links TRBV6-5 to TRBJ2-2, with no clear D. CDR1 is MNHEY, CDR2 SVGAGI, per germline. Trimming stripped 2 bases from V and 7 bases from J, with 11 bases between. The CDR3 consists of 14 residues. The DNA for the CDR3 is TGTGCCAGCAGTTACCACGACCTCAGCGGGGAGCTGTTTTTT. Translating it yields CASSYHDLSGELFF.

The V call is TRBV9, the J call TRBJ1-1; unclear D gene. The CDR3 has 15 amino acids. V was trimmed by 4 bases and J by 3 bases, leaving 16 bases between them. Per the germline V gene, CDR1 is SGDLS and CDR2 is YYNGEE. The CDR3 DNA sequence: TGTGCCAGCAGCCCGGAAGGGCGCGTGGACACTGAAGCTTTCTTT. It encodes CASSPEGRVDTEAFF.

V and J are TRBV7-9 and TRBJ1-2; D is uncertain. The CDR3 loop spans 13 amino acids. Germline V lookup: CDR1 SEHNR, CDR2 FQNEAQ (reference sequence). The V end lost 1 base, the J end lost 8 bases, and 11 bases lay between the germline ends. Written as DNA, the CDR3 is TGTGCCAGCAGCTTAGATCCGACAAGAGGCTACACCTTC. It encodes CASSLDPTRGYTF.

The chain combines TRBV5-1 with TRBJ2-3; tentatively, D is TRBD1 (6 bases). The V gene lost 0 bases and the J gene lost 2 bases, with 7 bases spanning the gap. CDR3 length: 14 residues. CDR1 SGHRS and CDR2 YFSETQ come from the germline V gene. The CDR3 DNA follows: TGCGCCAGCAGCTTGGGGGACAACACAGATACGCAGTATTTT. It translates to CASSLGDNTDTQYF.

This clone was seen just once. The J gene is TRBJ2-7, the V gene TRBV9; TRBD2 might be the D (6 bases). With 3 bases removed from V and 2 bases from J, the gap between germline ends came to 12 bases. This CDR3 is 14 amino acids long. CDR1 is SGDLS, CDR2 YYNGEE, per germline. This chain's CDR3 is CASSESSGAYEQYF. CDR3 DNA: TGTGCCAGCAGCGAGAGCTCGGGGGCCTACGAGCAGTACTTC.

The genes are TRBV7-9 and TRBJ2-3; perhaps TRBD2 as D (7 bases). V dropped 4 bases and J dropped 2 bases, with 19 bases sitting between them. The CDR3 runs 17 residues. Germline V gene sequence: CDR1 SEHNR, CDR2 FQNEAQ (reference sequence). Here the CDR3 DNA reads TGTGCCAGCAGCTCATCCCCTGCGGGGGCCGACACAGATACGCAGTATTTT. Translation: CASSSSPAGADTDTQYF.

The V and J genes are TRBV10-1 and TRBJ1-3, with 7 nucleotides matching TRBD1. The CDR3 loop spans 16 amino acids. Germline CDR1 WNHNN, CDR2 SYGVQD (reference sequence). The V segment lost 8 bases and the J segment 0 bases; nucleotides outside the gene matches: 10. The CDR3 loop reads CASGVRGPFSGNTIYF. The CDR3 bases are TGCGCCAGCGGGGTGAGGGGGCCTTTCTCTGGAAACACCATATATTTT.

The genes are TRBV6-6 and TRBJ2-5, with no clear D. This CDR3 spans 14 amino acids. CDR1 MNHNY and CDR2 SVGAGI come from the germline V gene (reference sequence). Trimming removed 10 bases from V and 2 bases from J, with 17 bases in between. The CDR3 loop is CATSLVMVQETQYF. In DNA, the CDR3 is TGTGCCACCTCGTTAGTCATGGTGCAAGAGACCCAGTACTTC.

CDR3 nucleotide sequence: TGTGCCAGCAGCTCGAGCGGGGGGGAGTTCACAGATACGCAGTATTTT. It encodes CASSSSGGEFTDTQYF. The V and J genes are TRBV9 and TRBJ2-3, with 10 bases lining up with TRBD2. The CDR3 loop spans 16 amino acids. Germline-derived CDR1 and CDR2 are SGDLS and YYNGEE. V trimming: 4 bases; J trimming: 2 bases; junction bases outside the gene matches: 7.

V is TRBV10-3 and J is TRBJ2-7; D is ambiguous. V shed 7 bases and J shed 4 bases, with 11 bases lying between them. Germline lookup yields CDR1 ENHRY and CDR2 SYGVKD. This CDR3 is 12 amino acids long. CDR3 region: CAITDSAYEQYF. Written as DNA, the CDR3 is TGTGCCATCACCGACTCGGCTTACGAGCAGTACTTC.

As concerns this clone: This same CDR3 is encoded by further DNA sequences in the sample. V and J are TRBV7-9 and TRBJ2-3; TRBD1 or TRBD2 may be the D gene (5 bases each). Germline values: CDR1 SEHNR, CDR2 FQNEAQ (reference sequence). V lost 5 bases to trimming and J lost 2 bases, with 8 bases between them. The CDR3 length is 13 residues. The CDR3 bases are TGTGCCAGCAGCCCCGGGACCACAGATACGCAGTATTTT. Its protein is CASSPGTTDTQYF. The full variable domain, in which reference TRBV7-9 and TRBJ2-3 provide the parts outside the CDR3, is DTGVSQNPRHKITKRGQNVTFRCDPISEHNRLYWYRQTLGQGPEFLTYFQNEAQLEKSRLLSDRFSAERPKGSFSTLEIQRTEQGDSAMYLCASSPGTTDTQYFGPGTRLTVL.

V is TRBV2 and J is TRBJ1-5, with D perhaps matching TRBD1 (6 bases). Deletions cut 4 bases from V and 6 bases from J, with 13 bases between. Germline V gene lookup returns CDR1 SNHLY and CDR2 FYNNEI. This CDR3 spans 14 amino acids. The CDR3, as DNA: TGTGCCAGCAGTGGGGGCCTAGGGGGTCAGCCCCAGCATTTT. Residues: CASSGGLGGQPQHF.

The chain couples TRBV21-1 to TRBJ2-7. TRBV21-1 constitutes a pseudogene. The CDR3 spans 14 residues. The CDR3: CASSRDLPVGEQYF. CDR3 DNA sequence: TGTGCCAGTAGCCGGGACCTCCCCGTAGGCGAGCAGTACTTC.

The chain has TRBV28 and TRBJ2-3; 10 bases are shared with TRBD2. Unmatched junction bases numbered 2, after V lost 3 bases and J lost 5 bases. This CDR3 has 14 residues. The germline gives CDR1 MDHEN, CDR2 SYDVKM. CDR3 nucleotide sequence: TGTGCCAGCAGTTTCGGACTAGCGGAAGATACGCAGTATTTT. Protein product: CASSFGLAEDTQYF.

This chain's CDR3 is CASSESVTPAGVGTDTQYF. Written as DNA, the CDR3 is TGTGCCAGCAGTGAAAGTGTAACCCCAGCGGGAGTTGGCACAGATACGCAGTATTTT. V and J are TRBV6-1 and TRBJ2-3; TRBD2 agrees at 8 bases. Per the germline V gene, CDR1 is MNHNS and CDR2 is SASEGT. V lost 2 bases to trimming and J lost 1 base; unmatched junction nucleotides: 14. The CDR3 covers 19 residues.

V and J are TRBV27 and TRBJ1-5; no reliable D call. Trimming cost V 2 bases and J 0 bases, with 8 bases left between them. This CDR3 is built from 15 residues. The germline V gene encodes CDR1 MNHEY and CDR2 SMNVEV (reference sequence). The CDR3 DNA sequence: TGTGCCAGCAGTTTAACAGCGGATAGCAATCAGCCCCAGCATTTT. Translating gives CASSLTADSNQPQHF.

This clone has only one observation. This chain joins TRBV15 and TRBJ1-4, with a weak D call TRBD1 (5 bases). Per the germline V gene, CDR1 is LNHNV and CDR2 is YYDKDF (reference sequence). Trimming left V 0 bases short and J 2 bases short, with 19 bases between. The CDR3 length is 19 residues. CDR3 in DNA: TGTGCCACCAGCAGAGATGCGGGGCTATCAACGGTGACTAATGAAAAACTGTTTTTT. Translated, it gives CATSRDAGLSTVTNEKLFF.

The rearrangement joins TRBV7-9 to TRBJ2-2, with D perhaps being TRBD1 or TRBD2 (5 bases each). Germline values: CDR1 SEHNR, CDR2 FQNEAQ (reference sequence). Trimming cost V 1 base and J 3 bases, with 9 bases left between them. The CDR3 sequence is 15 residues long. The CDR3 region is CASSLVGVYTGELFF. Written as DNA, the CDR3 is TGTGCCAGCAGCTTAGTGGGGGTATACACCGGGGAGCTGTTTTTT.